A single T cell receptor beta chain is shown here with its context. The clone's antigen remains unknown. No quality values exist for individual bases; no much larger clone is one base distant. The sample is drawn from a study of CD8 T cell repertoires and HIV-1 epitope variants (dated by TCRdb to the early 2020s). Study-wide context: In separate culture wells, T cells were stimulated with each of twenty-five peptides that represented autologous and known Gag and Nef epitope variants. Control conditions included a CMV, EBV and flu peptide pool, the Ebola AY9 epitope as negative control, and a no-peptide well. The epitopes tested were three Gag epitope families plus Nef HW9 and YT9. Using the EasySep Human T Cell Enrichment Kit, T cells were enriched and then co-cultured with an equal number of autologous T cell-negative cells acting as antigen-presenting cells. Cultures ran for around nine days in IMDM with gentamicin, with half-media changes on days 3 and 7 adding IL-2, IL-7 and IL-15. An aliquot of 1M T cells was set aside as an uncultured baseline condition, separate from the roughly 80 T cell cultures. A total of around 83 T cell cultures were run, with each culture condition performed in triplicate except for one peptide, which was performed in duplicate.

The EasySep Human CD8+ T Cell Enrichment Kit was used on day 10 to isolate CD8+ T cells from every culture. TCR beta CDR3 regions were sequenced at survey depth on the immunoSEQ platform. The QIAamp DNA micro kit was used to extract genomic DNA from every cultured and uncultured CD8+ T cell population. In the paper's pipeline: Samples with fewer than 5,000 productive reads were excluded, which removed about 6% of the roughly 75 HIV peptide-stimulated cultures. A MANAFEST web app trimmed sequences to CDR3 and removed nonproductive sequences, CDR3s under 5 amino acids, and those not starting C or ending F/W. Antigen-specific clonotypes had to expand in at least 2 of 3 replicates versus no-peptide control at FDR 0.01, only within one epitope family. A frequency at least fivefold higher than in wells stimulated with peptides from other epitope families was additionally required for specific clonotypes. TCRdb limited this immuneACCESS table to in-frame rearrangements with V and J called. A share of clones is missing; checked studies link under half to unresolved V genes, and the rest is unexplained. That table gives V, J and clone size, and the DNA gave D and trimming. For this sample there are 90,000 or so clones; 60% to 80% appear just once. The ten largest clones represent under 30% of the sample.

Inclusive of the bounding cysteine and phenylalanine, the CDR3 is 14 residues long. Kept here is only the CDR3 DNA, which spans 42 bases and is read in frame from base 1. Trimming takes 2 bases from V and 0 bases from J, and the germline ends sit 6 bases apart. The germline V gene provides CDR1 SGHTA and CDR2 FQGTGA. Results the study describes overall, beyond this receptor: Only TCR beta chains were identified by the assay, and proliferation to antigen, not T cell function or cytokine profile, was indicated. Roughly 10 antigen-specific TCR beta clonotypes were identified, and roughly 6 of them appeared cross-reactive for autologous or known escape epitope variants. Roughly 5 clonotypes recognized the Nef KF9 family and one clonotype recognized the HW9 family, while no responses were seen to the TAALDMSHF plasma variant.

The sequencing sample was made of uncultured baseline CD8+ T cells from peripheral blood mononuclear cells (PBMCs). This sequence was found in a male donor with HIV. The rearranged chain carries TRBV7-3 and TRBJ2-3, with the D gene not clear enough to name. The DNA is TGTGCCAGCAGCTTAGGCGCTAGCACAGATACGCAGTATTTT. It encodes CASSLGASTDTQYF.